The clone carrying this T cell receptor (beta chain) was found many times. This sample's time point: blood at routine non-recurrence follow-up after resection. The sequenced material consisted of unsorted whole RNA from tumor, nontumor lung or frozen PBMC. The data stem from a study of spatial heterogeneity in lung cancer. Each CDR3 protein gets one entry after TCRdb re-called the 5' RACE reads with MiXCR. Of approximately 110,000 distinct CDR3 sequences listed, 10% to 13% are singletons. Unmatched junction bases numbered 6, after V lost 5 bases and J lost 2 bases. The CDR3 contains 15 residues. Germline CDR1 and CDR2: SGHTA and FQGNSA.

Sequences were derived from PBMCs, sampled at follow-up. This sequence joins TRBV7-2 and TRBJ1-5; TRBD1 aligns across 7 bases. The sequence was obtained from a female donor with early-stage non-small cell lung cancer. The CDR3 DNA reads TGTGCCAGCAGCGACAGGGCCGATGGCAATCAGCCCCAGCATTTT. This translates into CASSDRADGNQPQHF.